The 20 T cell receptor beta chains presented below share a single source sample, sequenced in a study of cytomegalovirus exposure and HLA in healthy donors. Primers for the PCR totalled 60 Vbeta and 13 Jbeta. TCRdb's table, derived via immunoSEQ multiplex PCR, lists solely in-frame clones and lacks some. Of around 150,000 clones in the sample, roughly 80% were seen once. The sample was PBMCs. All receptors derive from a human donor in good health.

This clone has only a few counts. The chain combines TRBV6-5 with TRBJ1-1; 10 bases map to TRBD1. J was trimmed by 11 bases and V by 5 bases; bases with no gene match: 5. CDR3 length: 12 residues. Germline values: CDR1 MNHEY, CDR2 SVGAGI. The DNA for the CDR3 is TGTGCCAGCAGTCGGACAGGGGGGAGGGCTTTCTTT. It yields the protein CASSRTGGRAFF.

In its sample, this clone was seen a few times. The V call is TRBV30, the J call TRBJ2-3; TRBD2 matches at 11 bases. Germline lookup yields CDR1 GTSNPN and CDR2 SVGIG (reference sequence). Trimming removed 5 bases from V and 3 bases from J; junction bases left unmatched: 7. The CDR3 has 15 amino acids. CDR3 amino acids: CAWVTSGERTDTQYF. Written as DNA, the CDR3 is TGTGCCTGGGTGACTAGCGGGGAACGAACAGATACGCAGTATTTT.

V is TRBV2 and J is TRBJ2-1, with D possibly TRBD2 on 5 matching bases. The CDR3 sequence is 14 residues long. Between the trimmed V and J ends, which lost 4 bases and 4 bases, there was a span of 11 bases. Germline loops: CDR1 SNHLY, CDR2 FYNNEI. The CDR3 DNA follows: TGTGCCAGCAGTGTGGACTCCAGGTACAATGAGCAGTTCTTC. Its translation is CASSVDSRYNEQFF.

The CDR3 reads CASRDSNSYEQYF. CDR3 nucleotide sequence: TGTGCCAGCCGGGACTCTAACTCCTACGAGCAGTACTTC. The J gene is TRBJ2-7, the V gene TRBV28; a weak D match, TRBD2 (6 bases). CDR3 length: 13 residues. The V and J ends lost 8 bases and 0 bases respectively, with 11 bases between them. Germline CDR1 MDHEN, CDR2 SYDVKM.

V gene TRBV5-4 combines with J gene TRBJ1-4; D is possibly TRBD1 (5 bases). Germline values: CDR1 SGHNT, CDR2 YYREEE (reference sequence). The length of the CDR3 is 16 residues. The V end lost 3 bases, the J end lost 8 bases, and 20 bases lay between the germline ends. DNA for the CDR3: TGTGCCAGCAGCTCACAAGACAGCTCTGGAGGGGAAAAACTGTTTTTT. Translated, it gives CASSSQDSSGGEKLFF.

This chain uses TRBV28 with TRBJ1-3, with a possible D match to TRBD1 (6 bases). CDR1 is MDHEN and CDR2 is SYDVKM in the germline V gene. This CDR3 has 18 residues. V lost 5 bases and J 0 bases, leaving 20 bases between the germline ends. The CDR3 DNA follows: TGTGCCAGCAGTCCCGACCAGGGGAAAAGGGGCTCTGGAAACACCATATATTTT. It is translated as CASSPDQGKRGSGNTIYF.

This clone was detected only a few times. This chain uses TRBV27 with TRBJ2-3; D ambiguous. The V gene's germline CDR1 is MNHEY and CDR2 SMNVEV (reference sequence). V was pared by 9 bases and J by 6 bases, with 16 bases between. The CDR3 extends over 13 amino acids. The CDR3 DNA reads TGTGCCAGTCGCTCCGGAGCCATGGATACGCAGTATTTT. Translation: CASRSGAMDTQYF.

The chain has TRBV6-4 and TRBJ2-1; TRBD2 matches 14 bases. The trim removed 3 bases at V and 6 bases at J, leaving 1 base unmatched. The CDR3 length is 15 residues. CDR1 and CDR2 (germline): MRHNA, SNTAGT. The CDR3, as DNA: TGTGCCAGCAGTGAAGGGACTAGCGGGAGCAATGAGCAGTTCTTC. This sequence encodes CASSEGTSGSNEQFF.

V is TRBV5-5 and J is TRBJ2-3, with D perhaps matching TRBD2 (6 bases). V gave up 1 base and J gave up 5 bases, with 11 bases separating them. CDR1 SGHKS and CDR2 YYEKEE come from the germline V gene (reference sequence). CDR3 length equals 14 residues. Here the CDR3 DNA reads TGTGCCAGCAGCTTGTTTAGCGGCGAAGATACGCAGTATTTT. This sequence encodes CASSLFSGEDTQYF.

The chain couples TRBV2 to TRBJ2-1; TRBD2 might be the D (6 bases). CDR3 size: 14 residues. The ends were cut back, 3 bases at V and 9 bases at J, with 15 bases in the middle. Per germline, CDR1 SNHLY and CDR2 FYNNEI. Written as DNA, the CDR3 is TGTGCCAGCAGTGACAGTTTAGCGGCGGGTGAGCAGTTCTTC. Protein: CASSDSLAAGEQFF.

CDR3 protein: CASSPPGQENGYTF. The CDR3 DNA reads TGTGCCAGCAGCCCCCCGGGACAGGAGAATGGCTACACCTTC. V is TRBV4-2 and J is TRBJ1-2; 8 nucleotides match TRBD1. Germline values: CDR1 LGHNA, CDR2 YNFKEQ. This CDR3 comprises 14 residues. V shed 4 bases, J shed 6 bases, and the junction held 7 bases outside the gene matches.

The V call is TRBV6-1, the J call TRBJ2-6, with TRBD1 matching over 12 bases. The CDR3 consists of 19 residues. Germline lookup yields CDR1 MNHNS and CDR2 SASEGT. V was pared by 4 bases and J by 2 bases, with 9 bases of the junction left unmatched. The CDR3 is CASSARLGTGGAGANVLTF. DNA for the CDR3: TGTGCCAGCAGTGCCAGACTGGGGACAGGGGGCGCTGGGGCCAACGTCCTGACTTTC.

The chain couples TRBV6-4 to TRBJ2-1; 10 nucleotides line up with TRBD2. The CDR3 is 14 amino acids. Germline CDR1 reads MRHNA; CDR2 reads SNTAGT. J lost 8 bases, V lost 6 bases, and 7 bases had no gene match. CDR3 in amino acids: CASSSGRAIDEQFF. CDR3 nucleotide sequence: TGTGCCAGCAGCAGCGGGAGGGCCATCGATGAGCAGTTCTTC.

The chain joins TRBV11-2 to TRBJ2-7, with D tentatively TRBD1 (7 bases). V gave up 1 base and J gave up 4 bases, with 11 bases separating them. Per the germline V gene, CDR1 is SGHAT and CDR2 is FQNNGV. The CDR3 runs to 14 residues. CDR3 amino acids: CASSLVRGEYEQYF. The DNA for the CDR3 is TGTGCCAGCAGCTTAGTCAGGGGGGAGTACGAGCAGTACTTC.

The chain uses TRBV16 and TRBJ2-7; possible D gene TRBD1, 5 bases. The CDR3 totals 15 residues. Germline CDR1 is KGHSY and CDR2 is FQNENV. Deletions cut 0 bases from V and 3 bases from J, with 12 bases between. CDR3 bases: TGTGCCAGCAGCCAATCTTCAGGGTCCCTCTACGAGCAGTACTTC. As protein: CASSQSSGSLYEQYF.

This chain links TRBV10-3 with TRBJ2-3, with TRBD2 identical over 9 bases. Germline-derived CDR1 and CDR2 are ENHRY and SYGVKD. J gave up 2 bases and V 3 bases, and 18 bases lay outside the gene matches. The CDR3 is made up of 20 amino acids. The CDR3 loop reads CAISDPTGTGRGGSTDTQYF. The CDR3 DNA sequence: TGTGCCATCAGTGATCCGACAGGGACTGGGCGGGGGGGCTCCACAGATACGCAGTATTTT.

The rearrangement uses TRBV5-1 and TRBJ2-7; TRBD1 might be the D (5 bases). Germline V CDR1 and CDR2: SGHRS, YFSETQ. V lost 0 bases, J lost 4 bases, and 5 bases lay in between. CDR3 size: 12 residues. The CDR3 DNA follows: TGCGCCAGCAGCTTGGAGGGGTACGAGCAGTACTTC. Protein: CASSLEGYEQYF.

The J gene is TRBJ1-2, the V gene TRBV7-9; 12 nucleotides match TRBD1. The CDR3 has 15 residues. With 5 bases clipped from V and 4 bases from J, the junction kept 5 bases outside the gene matches. Per the germline V gene, CDR1 is SEHNR and CDR2 is FQNEAQ (reference sequence). CDR3 sequence reads: CASSLGTGGTYGYTF. The CDR3 DNA reads as TGTGCCAGCAGCCTCGGGACAGGGGGCACCTATGGCTACACCTTC.

The chain joins TRBV6-4 to TRBJ1-5, with TRBD1 as a possible D gene (6 bases). Germline loops: CDR1 MRHNA, CDR2 SNTAGT. Trimming stripped 2 bases from V and 1 base from J, with 6 bases between. This CDR3 spans 14 amino acids. The CDR3 sequence is CASSDQGSNQPQHF. CDR3 sequence (DNA): TGTGCCAGCAGTGACCAGGGGAGCAATCAGCCCCAGCATTTT.

The chain has TRBV4-1 and TRBJ1-2; D uncertain. The germline V gene has CDR1 MGHRA and CDR2 YSYEKL. Trimming took 0 bases from V and 6 from J, leaving 8 bases between them. There are 13 residues in the CDR3. The CDR3 here is CASSQELIDGYTF. CDR3 nucleotides: TGCGCCAGCAGCCAAGAACTGATCGATGGCTACACCTTC.